This T cell receptor beta chain appears in the sequencing data of a study of TIL therapy for anti-PD-1-resistant metastatic lung cancer. Time point of the sample: pre-treatment sample, taken before nivolumab and TIL therapy. The tumor samples were excised metastases, mostly pleural nodules or supraclavicular lymph nodes. This was the immunoSEQ v3 assay. The repertoire was sequenced with immunoSEQ multiplex PCR; TCRdb's copy has only in-frame clones and lacks some. The profile shows roughly 92,000 clones, about two thirds of them singletons. The germline CDR1 and CDR2 sequences are SGHKS and YYEKEE (reference sequence). The CDR3 runs 16 residues. V lost 4 bases, J lost 7 bases, and 8 bases stayed unmatched.

The sample consisted of tumor tissue, taken at baseline. This receptor was taken from a person between 25 and 80 years old with non-small cell lung cancer. The V call is TRBV5-5, the J call TRBJ2-1; TRBD2 agrees at 13 bases. CDR3 DNA sequence: TGTGCCAGCAGCCGAAGGACTAGCGGGAGTTATAATGAGCAGTTCTTC. It specifies CASSRRTSGSYNEQFF.